This record concerns one T cell receptor beta chain sequence. Its cognate antigen has yet to be identified. Per-base quality was not reported, and no clone a single base away is much larger than it. These data originate in a study of blood T cell repertoires in COVID-19 (dated by TCRdb to 2019 to 2021). As for the study more broadly: The collaborator samples originated in the United States, Italy and Spain and spanned the acute and convalescent phases of COVID-19. The prospective study material was composed of cDNA or gDNA derived from T cells, B-cell-depleted T cells, or PBMCs. Deeply sampled blood TCRbeta repertoires from subjects exposed to, actively infected with, or recovered from COVID-19 were included in the dataset. A freely available public database, intended as a resource for researchers studying the immune response to SARS-CoV-2, is where the repertoires were released. The samples were drawn from the first 160 participants of the ongoing ImmuneRACE study and from over 950 subjects provided by 6 global collaborators. A de-identified subject ID, COVID-19 status, age in years and sex were almost always included in the sample metadata. Where available, HLA class I and class II types were taken from metadata supplied by the sample provider and were not determined by assay-based typing. General conclusions and limits of the study: The amount of clinical and demographic metadata varied by source and participant and was provided uncurated.

The CDR3 holds 14 amino acids from the cysteine to the phenylalanine. Only CDR3 DNA is held: 42 bases, read in frame from base 1. The junction shows trimming of 3 bases on V and 0 bases on J, plus 7 bases between the germline ends. CDR1 and CDR2, per the germline V gene, are MNHNS and SASEGT. Each collaborating institution followed its own protocols to collect whole blood in K2EDTA tubes. For TCRbeta analysis, collaborators shipped samples as frozen whole blood, isolated PBMCs, or DNA extracted from either of those sample types. TCRbeta CDR3 regions were amplified from genomic DNA using the immunoSEQ Assay, a bias-controlled multiplex PCR. Per the authors' processing: Within the assay, amplification of reference gene primers was used to estimate how many nucleated cells each sample contained. Sequence reads were collapsed and filtered to measure the absolute abundance of every unique TCRbeta CDR3 rearrangement. Productive Simpson clonality was computed per sample as the square root of Simpson's diversity index over productive rearrangements. As stored in TCRdb, this immuneACCESS dataset retains in-frame rearrangements with V and J assigned. A fraction of the clones does not appear; measured against another copy, unresolved V genes explain less than half of the discrepancy, and the remainder lacks a known reason. V and J calls and clone size are as listed in that table; D and trimming were resolved from the DNA. Across this sample there are over 150,000 clones, with about four fifths seen only once. Of the sample, roughly 1.9% falls within the top ten clones.

The sequence derives from a woman aged 80 or over with acute or convalescent COVID-19. What was sequenced was peripheral blood. The chain links TRBV6-1 with TRBJ2-3; confidence is insufficient to name the D gene. The nucleotide sequence reads as follows: TGTGCCAGCAGTGACCGCGCTAGCACAGATACGCAGTATTTT. Translated, this is CASSDRASTDTQYF.